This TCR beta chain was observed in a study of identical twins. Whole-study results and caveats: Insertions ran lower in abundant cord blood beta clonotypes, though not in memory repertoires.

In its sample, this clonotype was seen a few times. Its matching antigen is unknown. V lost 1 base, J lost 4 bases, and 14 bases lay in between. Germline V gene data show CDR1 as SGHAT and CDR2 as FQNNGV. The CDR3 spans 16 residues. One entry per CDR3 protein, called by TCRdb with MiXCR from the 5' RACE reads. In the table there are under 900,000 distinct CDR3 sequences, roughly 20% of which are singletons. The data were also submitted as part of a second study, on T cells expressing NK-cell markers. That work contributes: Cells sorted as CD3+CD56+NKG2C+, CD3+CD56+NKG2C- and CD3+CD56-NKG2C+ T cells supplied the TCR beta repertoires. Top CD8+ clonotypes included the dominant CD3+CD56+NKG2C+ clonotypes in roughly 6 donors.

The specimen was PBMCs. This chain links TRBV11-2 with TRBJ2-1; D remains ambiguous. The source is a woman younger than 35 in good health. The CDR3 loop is CASSLASAVEYNEQFF. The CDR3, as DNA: TGTGCCAGCAGCTTAGCCTCGGCAGTAGAATACAATGAGCAGTTCTTC.